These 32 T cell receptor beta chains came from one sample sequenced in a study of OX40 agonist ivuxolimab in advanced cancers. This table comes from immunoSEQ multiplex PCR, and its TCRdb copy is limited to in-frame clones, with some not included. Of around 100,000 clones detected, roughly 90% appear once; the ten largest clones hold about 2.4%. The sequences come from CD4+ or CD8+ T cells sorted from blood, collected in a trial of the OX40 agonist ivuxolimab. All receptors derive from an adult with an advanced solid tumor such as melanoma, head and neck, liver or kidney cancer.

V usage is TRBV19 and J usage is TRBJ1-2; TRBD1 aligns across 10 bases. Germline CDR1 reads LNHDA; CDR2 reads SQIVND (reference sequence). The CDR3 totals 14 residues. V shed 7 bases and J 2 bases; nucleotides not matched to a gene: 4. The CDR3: CASTSTGGNYGYTF. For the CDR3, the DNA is TGTGCCAGTACCTCGACAGGGGGCAACTATGGCTACACCTTC.

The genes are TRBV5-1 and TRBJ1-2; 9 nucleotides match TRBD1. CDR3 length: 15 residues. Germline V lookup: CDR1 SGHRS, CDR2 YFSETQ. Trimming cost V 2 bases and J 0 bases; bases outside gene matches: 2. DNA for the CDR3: TGCGCCAGCAGCTTACAGGGGGCGTCTAACTATGGCTACACCTTC. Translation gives CASSLQGASNYGYTF.

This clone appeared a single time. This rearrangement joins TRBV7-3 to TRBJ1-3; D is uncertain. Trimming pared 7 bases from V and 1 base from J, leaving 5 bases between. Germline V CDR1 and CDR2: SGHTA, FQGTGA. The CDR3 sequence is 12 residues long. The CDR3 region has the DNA TGTGCCAGCAAGGGTTCTGGAAACACCATATATTTT. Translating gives CASKGSGNTIYF.

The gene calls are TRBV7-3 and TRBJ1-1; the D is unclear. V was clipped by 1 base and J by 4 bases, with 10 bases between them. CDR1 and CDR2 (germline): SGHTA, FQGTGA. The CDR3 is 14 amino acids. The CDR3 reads CASSLIATSTEAFF. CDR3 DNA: TGTGCCAGCAGCTTAATAGCCACTTCCACTGAAGCTTTCTTT.

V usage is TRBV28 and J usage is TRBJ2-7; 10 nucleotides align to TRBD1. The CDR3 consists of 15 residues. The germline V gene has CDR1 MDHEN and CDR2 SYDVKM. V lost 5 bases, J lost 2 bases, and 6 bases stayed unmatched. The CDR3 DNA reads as TGTGCCAGCAGTCCTTCCGGACAGGGGGCCTACGAGCAGTACTTC. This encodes CASSPSGQGAYEQYF.

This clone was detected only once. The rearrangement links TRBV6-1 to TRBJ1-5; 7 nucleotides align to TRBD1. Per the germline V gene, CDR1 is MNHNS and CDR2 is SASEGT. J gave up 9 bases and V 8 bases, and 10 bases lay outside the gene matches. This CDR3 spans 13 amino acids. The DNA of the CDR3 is TGTGCCAGCGATCAGGGGGGTTACGGGCCCCAGCATTTT. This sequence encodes CASDQGGYGPQHF.

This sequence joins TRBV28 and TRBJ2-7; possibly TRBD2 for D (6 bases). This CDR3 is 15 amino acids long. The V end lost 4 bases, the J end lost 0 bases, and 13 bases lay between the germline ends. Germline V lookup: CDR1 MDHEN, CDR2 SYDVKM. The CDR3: CASSSSARSSYEQYF. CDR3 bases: TGTGCCAGCAGTTCTAGCGCTAGGAGCTCCTACGAGCAGTACTTC.

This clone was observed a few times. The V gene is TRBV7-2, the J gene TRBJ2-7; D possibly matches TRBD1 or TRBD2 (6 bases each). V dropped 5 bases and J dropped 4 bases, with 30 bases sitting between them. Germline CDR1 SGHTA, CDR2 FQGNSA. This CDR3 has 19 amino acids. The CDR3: CASSPPSGGEILRGYEQYF. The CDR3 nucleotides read TGTGCCAGCAGCCCCCCTAGTGGGGGCGAGATTCTGCGGGGATACGAGCAGTACTTC.

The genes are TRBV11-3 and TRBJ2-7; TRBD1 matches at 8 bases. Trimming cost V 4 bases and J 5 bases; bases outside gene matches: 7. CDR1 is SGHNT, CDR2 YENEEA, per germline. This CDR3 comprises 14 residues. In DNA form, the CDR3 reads TGTGCCAGCAGCTCGAGACAGGGGATCAACGAGCAGTACTTC. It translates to CASSSRQGINEQYF.

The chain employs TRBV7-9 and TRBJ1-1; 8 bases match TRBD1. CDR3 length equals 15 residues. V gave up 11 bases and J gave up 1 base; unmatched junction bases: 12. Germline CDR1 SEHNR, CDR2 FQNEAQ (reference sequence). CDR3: CAGIGTGVPNTEAFF. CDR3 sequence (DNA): TGTGCCGGTATCGGGACAGGCGTCCCGAACACTGAAGCTTTCTTT.

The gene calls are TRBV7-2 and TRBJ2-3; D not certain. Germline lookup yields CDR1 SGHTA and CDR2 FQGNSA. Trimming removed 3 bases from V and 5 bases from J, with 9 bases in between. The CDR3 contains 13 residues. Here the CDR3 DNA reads TGTGCCAGCAGCTTTTTTGGGGAAGATACGCAGTATTTT. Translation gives CASSFFGEDTQYF.

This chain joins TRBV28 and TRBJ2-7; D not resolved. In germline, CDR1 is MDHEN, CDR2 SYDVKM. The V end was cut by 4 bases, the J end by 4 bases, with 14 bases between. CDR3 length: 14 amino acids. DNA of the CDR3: TGTGCCAGCAGTTCGCCCGTATGGGAATACGAGCAGTACTTC. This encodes CASSSPVWEYEQYF.

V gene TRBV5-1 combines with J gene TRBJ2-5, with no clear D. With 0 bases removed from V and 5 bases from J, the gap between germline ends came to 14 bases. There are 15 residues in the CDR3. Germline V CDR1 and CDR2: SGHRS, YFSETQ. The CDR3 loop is CASSLALSRAETQYF. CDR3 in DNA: TGCGCCAGCAGCTTGGCCCTGAGCCGAGCCGAGACCCAGTACTTC.

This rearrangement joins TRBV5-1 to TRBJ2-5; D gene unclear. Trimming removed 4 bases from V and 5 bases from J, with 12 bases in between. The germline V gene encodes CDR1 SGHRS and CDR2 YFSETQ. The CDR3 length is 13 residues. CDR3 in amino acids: CASSLRPEETQYF. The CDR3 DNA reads TGCGCCAGCAGCCTCAGGCCCGAGGAGACCCAGTACTTC.

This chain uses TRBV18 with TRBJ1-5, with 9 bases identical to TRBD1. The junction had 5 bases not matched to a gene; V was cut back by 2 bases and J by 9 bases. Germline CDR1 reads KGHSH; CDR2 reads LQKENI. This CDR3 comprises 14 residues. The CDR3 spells CASSPRDRETPQHF. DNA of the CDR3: TGTGCCAGCTCACCAAGGGACAGGGAAACGCCCCAGCATTTT. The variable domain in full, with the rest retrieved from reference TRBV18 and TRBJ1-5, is NAGVMQNPRHLVRRRGQEARLRCSPMKGHSHVYWYRQLPEEGLKFMVYLQKENIIDESGMPKERFSAEFPKEGPSILRIQQVVRGDSAAYFCASSPRDRETPQHFGDGTRLSIL.

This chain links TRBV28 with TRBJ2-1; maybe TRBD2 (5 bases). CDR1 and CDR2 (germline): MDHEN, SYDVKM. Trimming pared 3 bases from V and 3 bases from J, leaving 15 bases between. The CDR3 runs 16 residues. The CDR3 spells CASSFAAEAHYNEQFF. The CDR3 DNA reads TGTGCCAGCAGTTTTGCGGCGGAGGCCCACTACAATGAGCAGTTCTTC.

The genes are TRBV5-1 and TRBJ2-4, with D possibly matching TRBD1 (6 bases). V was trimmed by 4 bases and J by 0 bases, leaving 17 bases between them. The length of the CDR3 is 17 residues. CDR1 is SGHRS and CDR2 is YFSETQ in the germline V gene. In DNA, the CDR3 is TGCGCCAGCAGCCTTGATGGGGGCAACGCAGCCAAAAACATTCAGTACTTC. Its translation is CASSLDGGNAAKNIQYF.

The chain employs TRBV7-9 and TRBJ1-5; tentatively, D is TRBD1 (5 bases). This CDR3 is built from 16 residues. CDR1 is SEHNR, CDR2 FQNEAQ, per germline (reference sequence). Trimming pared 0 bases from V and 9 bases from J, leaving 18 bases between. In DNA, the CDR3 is TGTGCCAGCAGCTTAGCCTGGGGGAGTATGTATGGGCCCCAGCATTTT. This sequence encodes CASSLAWGSMYGPQHF.

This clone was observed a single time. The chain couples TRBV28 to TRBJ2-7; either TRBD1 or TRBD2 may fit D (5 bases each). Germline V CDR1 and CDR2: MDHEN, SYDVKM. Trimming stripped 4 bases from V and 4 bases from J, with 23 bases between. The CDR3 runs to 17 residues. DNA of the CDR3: TGTGCCAGCAGTTCCCTCTTTAACCTAGGGGACGGGTACGAGCAGTACTTC. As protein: CASSSLFNLGDGYEQYF.

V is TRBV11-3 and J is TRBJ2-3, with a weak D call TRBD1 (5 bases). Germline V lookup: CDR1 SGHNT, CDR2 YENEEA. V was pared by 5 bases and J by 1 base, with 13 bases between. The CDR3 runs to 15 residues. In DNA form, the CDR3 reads TGTGCCAGCAGCATAGCCGACAGCCGCACAGATACGCAGTATTTT. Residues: CASSIADSRTDTQYF. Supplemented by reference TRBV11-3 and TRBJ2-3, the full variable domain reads EAGVVQSPRYKIIEKKQPVAFWCNPISGHNTLYWYLQNLGQGPELLIRYENEEAVDDSQLPKDRFSAERLKGVDSTLKIQPAELGDSAVYLCASSIADSRTDTQYFGPGTRLTVL.

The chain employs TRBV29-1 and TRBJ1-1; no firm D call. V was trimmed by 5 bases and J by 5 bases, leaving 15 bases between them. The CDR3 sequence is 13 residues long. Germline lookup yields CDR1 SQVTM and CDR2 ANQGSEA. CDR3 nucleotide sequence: TGCAGCGTTATGACCGACCAAAGAACTGAAGCTTTCTTT. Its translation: CSVMTDQRTEAFF.

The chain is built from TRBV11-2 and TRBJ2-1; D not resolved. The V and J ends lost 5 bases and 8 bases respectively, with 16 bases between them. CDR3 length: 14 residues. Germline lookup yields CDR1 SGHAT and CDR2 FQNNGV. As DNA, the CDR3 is TGTGCCAGCAGCCTAGGGTTCGAAACGGATGAGCAGTTCTTC. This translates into CASSLGFETDEQFF.

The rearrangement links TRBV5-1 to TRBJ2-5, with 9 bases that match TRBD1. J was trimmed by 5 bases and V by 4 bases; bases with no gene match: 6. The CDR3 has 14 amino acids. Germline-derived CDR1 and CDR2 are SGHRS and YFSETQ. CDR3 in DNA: TGCGCCAGCAGCCCAAGGACAGGGGCGGAGACCCAGTACTTC. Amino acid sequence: CASSPRTGAETQYF.

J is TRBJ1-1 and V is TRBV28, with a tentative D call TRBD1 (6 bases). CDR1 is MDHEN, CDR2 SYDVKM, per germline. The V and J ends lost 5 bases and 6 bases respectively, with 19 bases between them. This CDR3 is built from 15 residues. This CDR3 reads CASSSTGAYGAEAFF. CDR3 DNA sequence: TGTGCCAGCAGTAGTACGGGGGCTTACGGGGCTGAAGCTTTCTTT.

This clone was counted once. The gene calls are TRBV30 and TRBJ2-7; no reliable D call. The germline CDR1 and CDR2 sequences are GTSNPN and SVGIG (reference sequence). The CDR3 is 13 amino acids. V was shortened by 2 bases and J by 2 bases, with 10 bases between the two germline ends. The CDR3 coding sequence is TGTGCCTGGAGTTTCTCGGGCCCCTACGAGCAGTACTTC. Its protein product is CAWSFSGPYEQYF.

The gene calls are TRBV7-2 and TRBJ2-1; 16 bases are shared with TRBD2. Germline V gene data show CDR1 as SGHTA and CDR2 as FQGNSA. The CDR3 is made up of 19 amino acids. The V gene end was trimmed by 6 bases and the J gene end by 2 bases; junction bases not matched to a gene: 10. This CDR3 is CASRYEGLAGGPPYNEQFF. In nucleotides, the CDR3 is TGTGCCAGCAGGTATGAGGGACTAGCGGGAGGGCCGCCCTACAATGAGCAGTTCTTC. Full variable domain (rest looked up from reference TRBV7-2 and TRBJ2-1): GAGVSQSPSNKVTEKGKDVELRCDPISGHTALYWYRQSLGQGLEFLIYFQGNSAPDKSGLPSDRFSAERTGGSVSTLTIQRTQQEDSAVYLCASRYEGLAGGPPYNEQFFGPGTRLTVL.

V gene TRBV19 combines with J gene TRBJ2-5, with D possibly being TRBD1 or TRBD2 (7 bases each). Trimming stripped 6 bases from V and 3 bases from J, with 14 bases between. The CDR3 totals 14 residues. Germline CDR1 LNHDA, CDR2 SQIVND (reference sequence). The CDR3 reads CASSEQGTKETQYF. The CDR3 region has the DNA TGTGCCAGTAGCGAACAGGGGACTAAAGAGACCCAGTACTTC.

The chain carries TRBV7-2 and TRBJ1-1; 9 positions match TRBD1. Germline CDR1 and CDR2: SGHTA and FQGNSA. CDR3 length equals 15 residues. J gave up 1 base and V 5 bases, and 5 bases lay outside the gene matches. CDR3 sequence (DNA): TGTGCCAGCAGCCTTCGACAGGGGGGGAACACTGAAGCTTTCTTT. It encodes CASSLRQGGNTEAFF.

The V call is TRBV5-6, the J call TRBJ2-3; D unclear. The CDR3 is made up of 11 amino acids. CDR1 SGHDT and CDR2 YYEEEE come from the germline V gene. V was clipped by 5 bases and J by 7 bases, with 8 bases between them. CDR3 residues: CASRGPNTQYF. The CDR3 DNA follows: TGTGCCAGCAGAGGGCCAAATACGCAGTATTTT.

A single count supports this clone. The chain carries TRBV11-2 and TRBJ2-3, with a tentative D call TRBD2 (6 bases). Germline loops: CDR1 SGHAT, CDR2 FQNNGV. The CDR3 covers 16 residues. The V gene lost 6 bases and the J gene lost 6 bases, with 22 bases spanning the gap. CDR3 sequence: CASRRPGRNPLDTQYF. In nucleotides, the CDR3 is TGTGCCAGCAGGAGACCGGGGAGGAACCCCTTGGATACGCAGTATTTT.

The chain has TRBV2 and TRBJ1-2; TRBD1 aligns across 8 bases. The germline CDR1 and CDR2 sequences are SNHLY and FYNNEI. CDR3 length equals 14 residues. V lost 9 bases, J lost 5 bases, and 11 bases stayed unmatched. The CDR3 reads CASRPDREPYGYTF. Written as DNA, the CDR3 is TGTGCCAGTAGACCGGACAGGGAGCCGTATGGCTACACCTTC.

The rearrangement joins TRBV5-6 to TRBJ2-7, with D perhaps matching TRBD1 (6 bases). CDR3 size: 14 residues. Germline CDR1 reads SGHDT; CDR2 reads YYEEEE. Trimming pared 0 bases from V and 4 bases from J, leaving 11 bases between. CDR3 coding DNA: TGTGCCAGCAGCTTGGATGGGACACATTACGAGCAGTACTTC. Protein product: CASSLDGTHYEQYF.